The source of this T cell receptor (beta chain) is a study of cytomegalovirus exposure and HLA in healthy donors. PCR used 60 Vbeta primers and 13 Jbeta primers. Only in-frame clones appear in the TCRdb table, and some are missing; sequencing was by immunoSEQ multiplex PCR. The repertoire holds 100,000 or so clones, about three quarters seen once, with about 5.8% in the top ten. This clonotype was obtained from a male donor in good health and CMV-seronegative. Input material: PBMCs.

In DNA form, the CDR3 reads TGTGCCAGCAGCTTAAACTCGAGGTCACCCCTCCACTTT. Translated: CASSLNSRSPLHF. The chain couples TRBV7-3 to TRBJ1-6; D is undetermined. The germline V gene encodes CDR1 SGHTA and CDR2 FQGTGA. V dropped 1 base and J dropped 10 bases, with 8 bases sitting between them. The CDR3 covers 13 residues.